Each of the 20 T cell receptor beta chains below was sequenced from the same sample in a study of blood T cells in healthy people across ages. A second PCR of 7 to 11 cycles used a sample-barcoded 5' primer and a J-beta primer mix. TCRdb redid the calling of the 5' RACE reads with MiXCR, one entry per CDR3 protein. The sample carries about 1 million distinct CDR3 sequences, less than 50% recorded once. Sequences were obtained from blood. The receptor source for this set is a woman in her sixties or seventies in good health.

Concerning this clonotype: A clone one base away is much larger, so this may be a read error. The rearrangement joins TRBV25-1 to TRBJ2-3, with 11 bases fitting TRBD2. After removal of 4 bases from V and 0 bases from J, the junction contained 15 bases not matched to a gene. This CDR3 is built from 20 residues. The germline V gene encodes CDR1 MGHDK and CDR2 SYGVNS. The CDR3 spells CASSGLWGTSGCSSTDTQYF. CDR3 nucleotides: TGTGCCAGCAGTGGCCTCTGGGGGACTAGCGGTTGCTCTAGCACAGATACGCAGTATTTT.

This clonotype showed up just a few times. V usage is TRBV7-2 and J usage is TRBJ1-2, with D maybe TRBD1 (5 bases). Germline V gene lookup returns CDR1 SGHTA and CDR2 FQGNSA. V lost 5 bases to trimming and J lost 8 bases, with 12 bases between them. The CDR3 sequence is 12 residues long. The CDR3 region has the DNA TGTGCCAGCAGCGTCGTGGGGCCCGGCTACACCTTC. This encodes CASSVVGPGYTF.

The V call is TRBV7-6, the J call TRBJ2-3, with D possibly called TRBD1 or TRBD2 (5 bases each). Trimming cost V 1 base and J 7 bases, with 27 bases left between them. The CDR3 consists of 19 residues. Germline values: CDR1 SGHVS, CDR2 FNYEAQ. The CDR3 nucleotides read TGTGCCAGCAGCTTAGACCAAGATTCAGGGCAGCGGTCCTTGAATACGCAGTATTTT. Its protein product is CASSLDQDSGQRSLNTQYF.

This sequence joins TRBV12-3 or TRBV12-4 and TRBJ1-1, with D maybe TRBD1 (5 bases). The CDR3 runs 15 residues. V was shortened by 6 bases and J by 5 bases, with 19 bases between the two germline ends. CDR3 sequence: CASSRRDPLRTEAFF. The CDR3, as DNA: TGTGCCAGCAGCCGAAGGGACCCTTTAAGGACTGAAGCTTTCTTT.

A few counts support this clonotype. CDR3 bases: TGTGCCATCAGTGAGTCGGGCCAGCAGTACTTC. As protein: CAISESGQQYF. This chain joins TRBV10-3 and TRBJ2-7; D is undetermined. Trimming shortened V by 0 bases and J by 8 bases, and 5 bases separated the two germline ends. Per germline, CDR1 ENHRY and CDR2 SYGVKD. This CDR3 spans 11 amino acids.

This chain joins TRBV7-9 and TRBJ2-7; D is tentatively TRBD1 or TRBD2 (5 bases each). Germline CDR1 is SEHNR and CDR2 is FQNEAQ (reference sequence). Trimming shortened V by 2 bases and J by 3 bases, and 17 bases separated the two germline ends. The CDR3 is 16 amino acids. The CDR3 DNA follows: TGTGCCAGCAGCTTACCCCCGGGACCGACCCTCTACGAGCAGTACTTC. Its protein product is CASSLPPGPTLYEQYF. Together with reference TRBV7-9 and TRBJ2-7, the CDR3 gives the full variable domain: DTGVSQNPRHKITKRGQNVTFRCDPISEHNRLYWYRQTLGQGPEFLTYFQNEAQLEKSRLLSDRFSAERPKGSFSTLEIQRTEQGDSAMYLCASSLPPGPTLYEQYFGPGTRLTVT.

This clonotype was counted a few times. V usage is TRBV24-1 and J usage is TRBJ2-1; 11 positions agree with TRBD2. The ends lost 5 bases at V and 9 bases at J; junction bases unmatched: 5. CDR1 is KGHDR, CDR2 SFDVKD, per germline. CDR3 length: 14 residues. The CDR3: CATSVSGRGIEQFF. CDR3 coding DNA: TGTGCCACCAGTGTTAGCGGGAGGGGTATTGAGCAGTTCTTC.

This rearrangement joins TRBV29-1 to TRBJ2-7; the D is unclear. Trimming removed 5 bases at V and 0 bases at J, with 14 bases between. The CDR3 is made up of 14 amino acids. Germline lookup yields CDR1 SQVTM and CDR2 ANQGSEA. The CDR3 bases are TGCAGCGTTCGGGCAGGACCGATCTCCTACGAGCAGTACTTC. Translating it yields CSVRAGPISYEQYF.

The chain has TRBV2 and TRBJ1-2; D remains unclear. The CDR3 is 13 residues long. From germline, CDR1 is SNHLY and CDR2 FYNNEI. The ends were cut back, 3 bases at V and 2 bases at J, with 7 bases in the middle. Here the CDR3 DNA reads TGTGCCAGCAGTGAGCCAGGAAACTATGGCTACACCTTC. Amino acid sequence: CASSEPGNYGYTF.

The CDR3 DNA sequence: TGTGCCAGCAGAAAGGGGGGGTGGGCGAACACTGAAGCTTTCTTT. Its protein product is CASRKGGWANTEAFF. V and J are TRBV27 and TRBJ1-1, with TRBD1 as a possible D gene (6 bases). Trimming cost V 6 bases and J 1 base, with 15 bases left between them. The CDR3 covers 15 residues. Germline lookup yields CDR1 MNHEY and CDR2 SMNVEV (reference sequence).

This sequence joins TRBV30 and TRBJ2-1; 7 positions match TRBD2. The V gene end was trimmed by 1 base and the J gene end by 2 bases; junction bases not matched to a gene: 11. Per germline, CDR1 GTSNPN and CDR2 SVGIG (reference sequence). The CDR3 consists of 17 residues. The CDR3 region is CAWSGLAENPAYNEQFF. In DNA form, the CDR3 reads TGTGCCTGGAGTGGGCTAGCGGAGAACCCAGCCTACAATGAGCAGTTCTTC.

The chain combines TRBV20-1 with TRBJ2-3; D is undetermined. CDR3 size: 11 residues. From germline, CDR1 is DFQATT and CDR2 SNEGSKA (reference sequence). Trimming removed 5 bases from V and 4 bases from J, with 7 bases in between. This CDR3 reads CSASKADTQYF. DNA of the CDR3: TGCAGTGCTTCTAAGGCAGATACGCAGTATTTT.

V gene TRBV6-2 or TRBV6-3 combines with J gene TRBJ2-7; perhaps TRBD2 as D (6 bases). Trimming stripped 4 bases from V and 2 bases from J, with 21 bases between. CDR1 is MNHEY and CDR2 is SVGEGT in the germline V gene. This CDR3 has 17 residues. The DNA of the CDR3 is TGTGCCAGCAGTTCCCCCGGTGGGGGGAGTCACCCCTACGAGCAGTACTTC. It encodes CASSSPGGGSHPYEQYF.

The J gene is TRBJ2-7, the V gene TRBV20-1; 13 bases map to TRBD2. Per germline, CDR1 DFQATT and CDR2 SNEGSKA (reference sequence). With V trimmed by 5 bases and J by 3 bases, 4 bases remained unmatched. The CDR3 runs to 14 residues. Here the CDR3 DNA reads TGCAGTGCTGGAGGACTAGCGGGGGTCTACGAGCAGTACTTC. It specifies CSAGGLAGVYEQYF.

This clonotype was seen a few times. The chain couples TRBV15 to TRBJ2-7, with TRBD2 identical over 8 bases. This CDR3 has 15 amino acids. From germline, CDR1 is LNHNV and CDR2 YYDKDF (reference sequence). Trimming removed 4 bases from V and 3 bases from J; junction bases left unmatched: 8. The CDR3 region has the DNA TGTGCCACCAGCACTGAAATAGCGGGACTCTACGAGCAGTACTTC. Its protein product is CATSTEIAGLYEQYF.

In regard to this clonotype: With a much larger clone just one base away, this may be a read error. J is TRBJ2-1 and V is TRBV10-3; D tentatively fits TRBD1 or TRBD2 (5 bases each). CDR1 ENHRY and CDR2 SYGVKD come from the germline V gene. The CDR3 sequence is 13 residues long. CDR3 loop: CAVRAGRNNEQFF. The CDR3 DNA sequence: TGTGCCGTCAGGGCGGGCCGCAACAATGAGCAGTTCTTC.

The rearrangement joins TRBV6-6 to TRBJ2-7; perhaps TRBD2 as D (6 bases). This CDR3 region has 15 residues. Per germline, CDR1 MNHNY and CDR2 SVGAGI (reference sequence). With 3 bases removed from V and 2 bases from J, the gap between germline ends came to 14 bases. The CDR3 reads CASSYSSVPTYEQYF. CDR3 sequence (DNA): TGTGCCAGCAGTTATTCTAGCGTCCCGACCTACGAGCAGTACTTC.

For this clonotype: One base away lies a much larger clone, so this may be a sequencing read error. This chain joins TRBV29-1 and TRBJ2-3; no definite D call. CDR1 and CDR2 from the germline V gene are SQVTM and ANQGSEA. Trimming took off 7 bases at V and 1 base at J, with 15 bases between the two ends. The length of the CDR3 is 14 residues. The CDR3 region has the DNA TGCAGCGGTGGAATCGGGTCCCGCACAGATACGCAGTATTTT. Its protein is CSGGIGSRTDTQYF.

The CDR3 coding sequence is TGCAGTGCACCCAAGGGTGTTTTATACGAGCAGTACTTC. It is translated as CSAPKGVLYEQYF. This sequence joins TRBV20-1 and TRBJ2-7; D call uncertain. The CDR3 totals 13 residues. CDR1 is DFQATT and CDR2 is SNEGSKA in the germline V gene (reference sequence). V was trimmed by 6 bases and J by 4 bases, leaving 16 bases between them.

The chain uses TRBV5-1 and TRBJ2-2, with 7 bases lining up with TRBD2. Germline CDR1 reads SGHRS; CDR2 reads YFSETQ. Unmatched junction bases numbered 5, after V lost 2 bases and J lost 7 bases. The CDR3 extends over 14 amino acids. CDR3 protein: CASSFAGVFGELFF. As DNA, the CDR3 is TGCGCCAGCAGCTTTGCGGGAGTATTCGGGGAGCTGTTTTTT. The complete variable domain, with remaining parts taken from reference TRBV5-1 and TRBJ2-2, reads KAGVTQTPRYLIKTRGQQVTLSCSPISGHRSVSWYQQTPGQGLQFLFEYFSETQRNKGNFPGRFSGRQFSNSRSEMNVSTLELGDSALYLCASSFAGVFGELFFGEGSRLTVL.